This T cell receptor beta chain was observed in a study of shared clonotypes between healthy human individuals. Study results and caveats: Lower generation probabilities were found for non-shared clonotypes than for those shared by all four donors. The small donor group covered limited genetic and exposure diversity.

The sorted-subset replicate PCRs were given roughly 200 ng DNA, which is approximately 30,000 T cell genomes. Method: immunoSEQ multiplex PCR; TCRdb's copy keeps in-frame clones and lacks some. Of roughly 170,000 clones listed, over 50% were seen once; the top ten hold roughly a tenth. Division of CD4+ cells produced a CD45RA+ naive subset and a CD45RA-negative memory subset. Remarks on this clone: The target antigen is unknown.

CDR3 length: 14 residues. V was clipped by 6 bases and J by 2 bases, with 13 bases between them. Germline CDR1 is SGHTA and CDR2 is FQGNSA. This rearrangement joins TRBV7-2 to TRBJ2-5; tentatively, D is TRBD1 or TRBD2 (6 bases each). The clonotype comes from a man younger than 40 in good health. The sequenced sample was memory CD4+ T cells sorted from blood. As for subset: CD45RA-negative fraction. CDR3 residues: CASSPRGLQETQYF. DNA of the CDR3: TGTGCCAGCAGTCCCCGGGGGCTACAAGAGACCCAGTACTTC.